This entry features one T cell receptor beta chain sequence. The data belong to a study of Ad26.COV2.S vaccination and SARS-CoV-2 variants. Whole-study context: In the COV1001 trial, the donor was in the Ad26.COV2.S arm.

The data were produced by immunoSEQ multiplex PCR, yet TCRdb's version contains in-frame clones alone and is incomplete. The table records about 350,000 clones, about 86% of them present only once. Unmatched junction bases numbered 6, after V lost 1 base and J lost 6 bases. This CDR3 region has 15 residues. Germline lookup yields CDR1 ENHRY and CDR2 SYGVKD. The treatment here: some 19 received Ad26.COV2.S at low or high dose, single or two shots; roughly five received placebo; per-sample allocation not given. Sample collection was performed on day 63 after the first vaccine or placebo injection. This TCR was sampled from a person aged 18-65 years who received the Ad26.COV2.S COVID-19 vaccine or a placebo. The gene calls are TRBV10-3 and TRBJ1-2, with 9 nucleotides matching TRBD1. Sequencing was performed on peripheral blood, taken in a trial of Ad26.COV2.S vaccine versus placebo. The CDR3 loop reads CAISELGQGGNGYTF. The CDR3 region has the DNA TGTGCCATCAGTGAGTTGGGACAGGGAGGGAATGGCTACACCTTC.